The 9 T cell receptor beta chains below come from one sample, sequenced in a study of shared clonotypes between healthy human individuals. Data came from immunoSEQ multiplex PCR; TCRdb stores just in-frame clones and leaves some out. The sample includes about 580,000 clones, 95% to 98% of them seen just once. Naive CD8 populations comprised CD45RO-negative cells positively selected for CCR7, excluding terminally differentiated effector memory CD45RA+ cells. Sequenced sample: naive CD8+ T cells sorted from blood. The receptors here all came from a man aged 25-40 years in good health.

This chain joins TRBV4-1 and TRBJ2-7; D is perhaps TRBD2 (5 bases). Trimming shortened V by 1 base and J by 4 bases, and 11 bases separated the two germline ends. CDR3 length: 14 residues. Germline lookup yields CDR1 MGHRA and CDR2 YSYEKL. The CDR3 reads CASSQAASTYEQYF. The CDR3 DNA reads TGCGCCAGCAGCCAAGCAGCTAGCACATACGAGCAGTACTTC.

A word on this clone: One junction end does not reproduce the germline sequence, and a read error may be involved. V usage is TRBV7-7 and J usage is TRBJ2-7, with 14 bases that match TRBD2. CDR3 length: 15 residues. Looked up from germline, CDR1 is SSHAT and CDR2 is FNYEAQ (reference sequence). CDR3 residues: CASSPGLAGGSEQYF. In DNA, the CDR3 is TGTGCTAGCAGCCCAGGACTAGCGGGAGGCTCCGAGCAGTACTTC. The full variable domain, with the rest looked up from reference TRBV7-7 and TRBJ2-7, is GAGVSQSPRYKVTKRGQDVTLRCDPISSHATLYWYQQALGQGPEFLTYFNYEAQPDKSGLPSDRFSAERPEGSISTLTIQRTEQRDSAMYRCASSPGLAGGSEQYFGPGTRLTVT.

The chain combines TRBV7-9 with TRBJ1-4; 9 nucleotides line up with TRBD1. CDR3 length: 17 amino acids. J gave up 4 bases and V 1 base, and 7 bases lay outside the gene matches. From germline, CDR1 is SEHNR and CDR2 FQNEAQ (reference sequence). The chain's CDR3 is CASSLEHGTGINEKLFF. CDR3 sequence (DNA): TGTGCCAGCAGCTTAGAACACGGGACAGGGATTAATGAAAAACTGTTTTTT.

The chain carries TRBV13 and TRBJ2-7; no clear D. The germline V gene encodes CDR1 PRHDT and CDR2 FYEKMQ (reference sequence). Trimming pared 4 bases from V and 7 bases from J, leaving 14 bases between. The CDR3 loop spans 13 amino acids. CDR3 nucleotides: TGTGCCAGCAGCTACTCCGGCTCCGTGGAGCAGTACTTC. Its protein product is CASSYSGSVEQYF.

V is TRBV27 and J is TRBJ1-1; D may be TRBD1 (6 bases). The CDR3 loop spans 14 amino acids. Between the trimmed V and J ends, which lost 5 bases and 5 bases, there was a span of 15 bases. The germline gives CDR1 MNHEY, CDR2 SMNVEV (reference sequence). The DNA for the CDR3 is TGTGCCAGCAGTGGTCAACAGGGTTTGACTGAAGCTTTCTTT. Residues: CASSGQQGLTEAFF.

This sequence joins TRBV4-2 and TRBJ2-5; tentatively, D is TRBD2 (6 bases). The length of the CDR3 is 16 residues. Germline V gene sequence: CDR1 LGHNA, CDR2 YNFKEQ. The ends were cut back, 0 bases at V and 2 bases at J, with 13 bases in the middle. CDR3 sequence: CASSQELGLRQETQYF. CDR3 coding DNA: TGTGCCAGCAGCCAAGAATTGGGACTTCGACAAGAGACCCAGTACTTC.

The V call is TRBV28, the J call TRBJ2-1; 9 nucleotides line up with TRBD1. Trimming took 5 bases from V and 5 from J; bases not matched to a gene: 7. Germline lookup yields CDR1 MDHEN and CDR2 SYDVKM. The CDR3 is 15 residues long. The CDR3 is CASSLQGALDNEQFF. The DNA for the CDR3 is TGTGCCAGCAGTCTACAGGGGGCGCTAGACAATGAGCAGTTCTTC.

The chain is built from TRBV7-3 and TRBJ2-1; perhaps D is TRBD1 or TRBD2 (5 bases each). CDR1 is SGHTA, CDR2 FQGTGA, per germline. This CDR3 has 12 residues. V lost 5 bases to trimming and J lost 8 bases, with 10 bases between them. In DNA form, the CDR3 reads TGTGCCAGCAGCGAGAGGGGTTATGAGCAGTTCTTC. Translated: CASSERGYEQFF.

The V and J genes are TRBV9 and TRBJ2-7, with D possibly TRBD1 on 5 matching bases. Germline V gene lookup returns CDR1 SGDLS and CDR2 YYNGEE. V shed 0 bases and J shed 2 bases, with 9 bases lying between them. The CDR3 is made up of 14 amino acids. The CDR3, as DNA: TGTGCCAGCAGCGTAGCTACAGGAACCTACGAGCAGTACTTC. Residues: CASSVATGTYEQYF.